One and the same sample provided the 23 T cell receptor beta chains below, sequenced in a study of Ad26.COV2.S vaccination and SARS-CoV-2 variants. Treatment given: roughly 19 received Ad26.COV2.S at low or high dose, single or two shots; about 5 received placebo; per-sample allocation not given. All samples were drawn on day 63, counting from the first vaccine or placebo injection. Clones were read by immunoSEQ multiplex PCR, and TCRdb kept only the in-frame ones, dropping some. The profile shows some 320,000 clones, around 84% of them singletons. Sequences were derived from peripheral blood, sampled in a trial of Ad26.COV2.S vaccine versus placebo. The origin of the receptors is a person between 18 and 59 years old who received the Ad26.COV2.S COVID-19 vaccine or a placebo.

The J gene is TRBJ1-5, the V gene TRBV19, with 8 nucleotides matching TRBD1. The CDR3 has 15 residues. Trimming took 5 bases from V and 6 from J; bases not matched to a gene: 9. Germline V lookup: CDR1 LNHDA, CDR2 SQIVND (reference sequence). CDR3 bases: TGTGCCAGTAGTCCCCCCGACAGGGGCGGTCAGCCCCAGCATTTT. This gives the protein CASSPPDRGGQPQHF.

CDR3 sequence (DNA): TGTGCCAGCAGCGTATTAGGACTAGCGGGGTTATCATCTAGCACAGATACGCAGTATTTT. It yields the protein CASSVLGLAGLSSSTDTQYF. The chain couples TRBV9 to TRBJ2-3, with 12 positions matching TRBD2. Germline lookup yields CDR1 SGDLS and CDR2 YYNGEE. After removal of 1 base from V and 0 bases from J, the junction contained 12 bases not matched to a gene. The CDR3 extends over 20 amino acids.

The rearrangement uses TRBV6-5 and TRBJ2-5; D tentatively reads TRBD1 or TRBD2 (5 bases each). Trimming stripped 7 bases from V and 2 bases from J, with 14 bases between. CDR1 is MNHEY and CDR2 is SVGAGI in the germline V gene. This CDR3 spans 14 amino acids. The CDR3 DNA reads TGTGCCAGCACCGAGGGACGGAAACAAGAGACCCAGTACTTC. Encoded protein: CASTEGRKQETQYF.

The rearrangement joins TRBV7-9 to TRBJ1-3, with no clear D. CDR3 size: 15 residues. Germline-derived CDR1 and CDR2 are SEHNR and FQNEAQ (reference sequence). Trimming pared 3 bases from V and 0 bases from J, leaving 9 bases between. The CDR3 DNA is TGTGCCAGCAGCTTGGAGAAGTCCTCTGGAAACACCATATATTTT. It encodes CASSLEKSSGNTIYF.

The chain uses TRBV6-5 and TRBJ1-6, with D unclear. Germline CDR1 MNHEY, CDR2 SVGAGI. The CDR3 is 14 amino acids. The germline V and J ends were trimmed by 5 bases and 8 bases, with 13 bases remaining between them. CDR3 nucleotides: TGTGCCAGCAGTACCGGGATACGTGATTCACCCCTCCACTTT. Protein sequence: CASSTGIRDSPLHF.

This clone showed up just once. V is TRBV6-2 or TRBV6-3 and J is TRBJ2-1; TRBD1 is a possible D gene (5 bases). V lost 2 bases and J lost 0, with 11 bases in between. The germline gives CDR1 MNHEY, CDR2 SVGEGT. The CDR3 is 16 amino acids. CDR3: CASSYGAPPSYNEQFF. CDR3 coding DNA: TGTGCCAGCAGTTACGGGGCCCCCCCCTCCTACAATGAGCAGTTCTTC.

The V and J genes are TRBV4-2 and TRBJ2-7, with 10 bases matching TRBD2. V was pared by 1 base and J by 2 bases, with 5 bases of the junction left unmatched. Germline-derived CDR1 and CDR2 are LGHNA and YNFKEQ. CDR3 size: 16 residues. The CDR3, as DNA: TGTGCCAGCAGCCAAGCGTCTAGCGGGGGAACCTACGAGCAGTACTTC. Translating gives CASSQASSGGTYEQYF.

The V gene is TRBV5-1, the J gene TRBJ1-1; TRBD1 aligns across 8 bases. The CDR3 extends over 13 amino acids. The V and J ends lost 5 bases and 9 bases, in that order; junction bases with no gene match: 9. The germline gives CDR1 SGHRS, CDR2 YFSETQ. CDR3 DNA sequence: TGCGCCAGCAGGGCACAGGGGGGTGGTAAAGCTTTCTTT. This codes for CASRAQGGGKAFF.

In its sample, this clone was seen once. The chain employs TRBV10-3 and TRBJ2-2; 9 bases fit TRBD2. The CDR3 covers 15 residues. Germline lookup yields CDR1 ENHRY and CDR2 SYGVKD. V trimming: 7 bases; J trimming: 4 bases; junction bases outside the gene matches: 7. This CDR3 is CAIKAGGQSTGELFF. The CDR3 bases are TGTGCCATCAAGGCGGGGGGGCAAAGCACCGGGGAGCTGTTTTTT.

The rearrangement uses TRBV6-6 and TRBJ2-3; 7 bases align to TRBD2. J lost 0 bases, V lost 6 bases, and 15 bases had no gene match. The CDR3 runs to 18 residues. Germline V gene data show CDR1 as MNHNY and CDR2 as SVGAGI (reference sequence). Here the CDR3 DNA reads TGTGCCAGCAGCCGAGTTACCGGGACTACAATCAGCACAGATACGCAGTATTTT. The encoded protein is CASSRVTGTTISTDTQYF.

This chain connects TRBV18 to TRBJ2-5; 7 bases line up with TRBD1. The CDR3 spans 17 residues. J gave up 0 bases and V 3 bases, and 10 bases lay outside the gene matches. CDR1 and CDR2 (germline): KGHSH, LQKENI. CDR3 region: CASSPRRDSLYQETQYF. The CDR3 DNA follows: TGTGCCAGCTCACCGAGACGGGACAGTCTCTACCAAGAGACCCAGTACTTC.

The V gene is TRBV25-1, the J gene TRBJ1-3, with D perhaps matching TRBD1 (6 bases). This CDR3 has 14 amino acids. From germline, CDR1 is MGHDK and CDR2 SYGVNS. Trimming took 8 bases from V and 1 from J, leaving 12 bases between them. Here the CDR3 DNA reads TGTGCCAGCGCCGGGAGGGGGTCTGGAAACACCATATATTTT. Translation: CASAGRGSGNTIYF. Using reference TRBV25-1 and TRBJ1-3 for the parts outside the CDR3, the full variable domain is EADIYQTPRYLVIGTGKKITLECSQTMGHDKMYWYQQDPGMELHLIHYSYGVNSTEKGDLSSESTVSRIRTEHFPLTLESARPSHTSQYLCASAGRGSGNTIYFGEGSWLTVV.

The chain has TRBV6-5 and TRBJ1-1; 8 bases are shared with TRBD1. The junction had 1 base not matched to a gene; V was cut back by 0 bases and J by 4 bases. CDR3 length equals 14 residues. Germline V gives CDR1 MNHEY, CDR2 SVGAGI. The CDR3 region is CASSYSQGATEAFF. CDR3 coding DNA: TGTGCCAGCAGTTACTCCCAGGGGGCCACTGAAGCTTTCTTT.

The chain combines TRBV7-2 with TRBJ2-3; D perhaps matches TRBD1 (6 bases). The CDR3 is made up of 14 amino acids. Trimming left V 6 bases short and J 2 bases short, with 12 bases between. Germline CDR1 and CDR2: SGHTA and FQGNSA. The CDR3 protein is CASRSRGATDTQYF. CDR3 in DNA: TGTGCCAGCAGGAGCAGGGGAGCCACAGATACGCAGTATTTT.

V is TRBV6-2 or TRBV6-3 and J is TRBJ1-1; a possible D gene is TRBD1 (6 bases). This CDR3 region has 15 residues. With 0 bases removed from V and 3 bases from J, the gap between germline ends came to 11 bases. Per germline, CDR1 MNHEY and CDR2 SVGEGT. CDR3 in DNA: TGTGCCAGCAGTTACTCGAGAGGGGGGCACACTGAAGCTTTCTTT. Translating gives CASSYSRGGHTEAFF.

The chain has TRBV2 and TRBJ1-5; 8 bases are shared with TRBD1. CDR1 and CDR2 from the germline V gene are SNHLY and FYNNEI. The CDR3 covers 15 residues. With V trimmed by 6 bases and J by 3 bases, 7 bases remained unmatched. CDR3 coding DNA: TGTGCCAGCAGCTTTCTTCAGGGGGCCAATCAGCCCCAGCATTTT. As protein: CASSFLQGANQPQHF.

CDR3 sequence: CASSLGRSNTEAFF. CDR3 DNA sequence: TGTGCCAGCAGCTTGGGGCGATCCAACACTGAAGCTTTCTTT. This sequence joins TRBV5-8 and TRBJ1-1; D uncertain. Germline V gene lookup returns CDR1 SGHTS and CDR2 YDEGEE. The CDR3 has 14 residues. The V end lost 0 bases, the J end lost 2 bases, and 8 bases lay between the germline ends.

V gene TRBV7-3 combines with J gene TRBJ2-3; TRBD1 might be the D (5 bases). The CDR3 is made up of 15 amino acids. Germline V gives CDR1 SGHTA, CDR2 FQGTGA. V lost 2 bases and J lost 0, with 9 bases in between. CDR3 loop: CASSLGAPSTDTQYF. CDR3 DNA: TGTGCCAGCAGCTTAGGGGCACCTAGCACAGATACGCAGTATTTT.

The chain has TRBV19 and TRBJ1-5; 11 bases are shared with TRBD1. From germline, CDR1 is LNHDA and CDR2 SQIVND (reference sequence). J was trimmed by 6 bases and V by 5 bases; bases with no gene match: 3. The CDR3 is 14 residues long. As DNA, the CDR3 is TGTGCCAGTAGTGTGGACAGGGGGCGTCAGCCCCAGCATTTT. This encodes CASSVDRGRQPQHF. The full variable domain, completed using reference TRBV19 and TRBJ1-5, is DGGITQSPKYLFRKEGQNVTLSCEQNLNHDAMYWYRQDPGQGLRLIYYSQIVNDFQKGDIAEGYSVSREKKESFPLTVTSAQKNPTAFYLCASSVDRGRQPQHFGDGTRLSIL.

The chain recombines TRBV5-4 with TRBJ1-2; TRBD1 might be the D (5 bases). Trimming took 0 bases from V and 5 from J, leaving 11 bases between them. CDR3 length: 14 residues. Germline CDR1 is SGHNT and CDR2 is YYREEE (reference sequence). The CDR3: CASSLAGGWYGYTF. As DNA, the CDR3 is TGTGCCAGCAGCTTGGCCGGGGGTTGGTATGGCTACACCTTC.

The chain is built from TRBV28 and TRBJ1-5, with a weak D call TRBD1 (5 bases). The CDR3 is 16 amino acids. CDR1 and CDR2 from the germline V gene are MDHEN and SYDVKM. Trimming left V 5 bases short and J 5 bases short, with 19 bases between. The CDR3 loop reads CASSTRDLFSYQPQHF. The CDR3 nucleotides read TGTGCCAGCAGTACCCGGGACTTGTTCTCTTATCAGCCCCAGCATTTT. The full variable domain, its missing parts supplied by reference TRBV28 and TRBJ1-5, is DVKVTQSSRYLVKRTGEKVFLECVQDMDHENMFWYRQDPGLGLRLIYFSYDVKMKEKGDIPEGYSVSREKKERFSLILESASTNQTSMYLCASSTRDLFSYQPQHFGDGTRLSIL.

This clone appeared a single time. The chain is built from TRBV3-1 (or the pseudogene TRBV3-2) and TRBJ1-2; possible D gene TRBD1, 5 bases. Per the germline V gene, CDR1 is LGHDT and CDR2 is YNNKEL (reference sequence). Between the trimmed V and J ends, which lost 1 base and 3 bases, there was a span of 12 bases. The CDR3 is 15 residues long. DNA of the CDR3: TGTGCCAGCAGCCAAGTTACAGGAATCCACTATGGCTACACCTTC. It encodes CASSQVTGIHYGYTF.

V usage is TRBV7-2 and J usage is TRBJ1-2; 9 bases agree with TRBD1. The CDR3 runs 14 residues. Germline-derived CDR1 and CDR2 are SGHTA and FQGNSA. V dropped 4 bases and J dropped 8; count of bases not matched to a gene: 8. In nucleotides, the CDR3 is TGTGCCAGCAGCTCTCCGGGACAGGGTGGGGGCTACACCTTC. It translates to CASSSPGQGGGYTF.